These 5 T cell receptor beta chains were all obtained from the same sample, sequenced in a study of T cells in Graves' hyperthyroidism and ophthalmopathy. Amplification targeted TCR beta CDR3 regions from RNA transcripts. The HTBI primer set drove a first-round RT-PCR of the TCR CDR3. MiXCR, run by TCRdb on the multiplex PCR reads, gives a single entry per CDR3 protein. This sample yields some 570,000 distinct CDR3 sequences, of which 17% are seen a single time; approximately 16% belongs to the top ten. The material sequenced was blood. The receptor source for this set is a woman under 30 with Graves' ophthalmopathy.

In this sample, this clonotype turned up many times. V gene TRBV15 combines with J gene TRBJ1-1, with 7 bases lining up with TRBD1. The CDR3 totals 19 residues. CDR1 is LNHNV and CDR2 is YYDKDF in the germline V gene (reference sequence). V lost 0 bases and J lost 0; bases outside the gene matches: 13. The CDR3 sequence is CATSRDFTGEVLMNTEAFF. In nucleotides, the CDR3 is TGTGCCACCAGCAGAGACTTCACAGGGGAAGTTTTAATGAACACTGAAGCTTTCTTT.

This clonotype was detected ten times or more. The V call is TRBV5-6, the J call TRBJ2-5; D is perhaps TRBD1 (5 bases). This CDR3 has 14 amino acids. Trimming removed 3 bases from V and 5 bases from J, with 14 bases in between. Germline V lookup: CDR1 SGHDT, CDR2 YYEEEE. The CDR3 protein is CASSSGRAAETQYF. For the CDR3, the DNA is TGTGCCAGCAGCTCCGGCAGGGCGGCCGAGACCCAGTACTTC.

This clonotype was seen only a few times. One junction end does not reproduce the germline sequence, and a read error may be involved. The V and J genes are TRBV5-1 and TRBJ2-1; 15 positions agree with TRBD2. Germline V lookup: CDR1 SGHRS, CDR2 YFSETQ. This CDR3 is built from 15 residues. CDR3 nucleotide sequence: TGTGCCAGCAGCTTAGGACTAGCGGGGGGGGGTGAGCAGTTCTTC. It yields the protein CASSLGLAGGGEQFF.

This clonotype was observed a handful of times. This sequence joins TRBV19 and TRBJ1-2; TRBD1 matches 8 bases. Trimming at V came to 3 bases and at J to 8 bases, leaving 11 bases not matched to a gene. CDR1 is LNHDA and CDR2 is SQIVND in the germline V gene (reference sequence). The CDR3 loop spans 15 amino acids. DNA for the CDR3: TGTGCCAGTAGTATCACAGGGGGTATTGGCGGCGGCTACACCTTC. Translated: CASSITGGIGGGYTF.

This clonotype was detected many times. The chain recombines TRBV7-2 with TRBJ2-7; 7 nucleotides match TRBD2. Germline V gene sequence: CDR1 SGHTA, CDR2 FQGNSA. This CDR3 has 14 residues. V dropped 5 bases and J dropped 4; count of bases not matched to a gene: 8. CDR3 in amino acids: CASSHDGGTYEQYF. The DNA of the CDR3 is TGTGCCAGCAGCCACGACGGGGGGACGTACGAGCAGTACTTC. Together with reference TRBV7-2 and TRBJ2-7, the CDR3 gives the full variable domain: GAGVSQSPSNKVTEKGKDVELRCDPISGHTALYWYRQSLGQGLEFLIYFQGNSAPDKSGLPSDRFSAERTGGSVSTLTIQRTQQEDSAVYLCASSHDGGTYEQYFGPGTRLTVT.